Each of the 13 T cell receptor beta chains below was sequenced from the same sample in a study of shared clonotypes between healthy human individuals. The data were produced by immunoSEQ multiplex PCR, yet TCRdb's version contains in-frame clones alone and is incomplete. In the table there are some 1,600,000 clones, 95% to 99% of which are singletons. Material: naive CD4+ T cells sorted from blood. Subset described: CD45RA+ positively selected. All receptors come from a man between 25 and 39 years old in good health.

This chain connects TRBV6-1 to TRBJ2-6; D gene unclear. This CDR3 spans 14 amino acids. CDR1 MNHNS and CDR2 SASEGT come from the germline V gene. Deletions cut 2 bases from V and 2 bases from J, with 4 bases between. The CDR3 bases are TGTGCCAGCAGTGAAATTCCTGGGGCCAACGTCCTGACTTTC. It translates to CASSEIPGANVLTF.

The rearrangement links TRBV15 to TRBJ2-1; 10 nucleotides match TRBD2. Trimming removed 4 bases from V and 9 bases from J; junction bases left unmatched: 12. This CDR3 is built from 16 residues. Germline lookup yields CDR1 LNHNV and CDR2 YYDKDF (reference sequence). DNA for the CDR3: TGTGCCACCAGCACCGCGCGGCTAGCGGGAGTAGGTGAGCAGTTCTTC. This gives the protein CATSTARLAGVGEQFF.

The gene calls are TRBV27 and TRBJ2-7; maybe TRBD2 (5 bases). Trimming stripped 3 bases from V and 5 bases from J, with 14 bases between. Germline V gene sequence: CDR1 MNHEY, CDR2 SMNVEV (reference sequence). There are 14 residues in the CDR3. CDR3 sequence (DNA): TGTGCCAGCAGTTTGGTTGGTAGCGAGCACGAGCAGTACTTC. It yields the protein CASSLVGSEHEQYF.

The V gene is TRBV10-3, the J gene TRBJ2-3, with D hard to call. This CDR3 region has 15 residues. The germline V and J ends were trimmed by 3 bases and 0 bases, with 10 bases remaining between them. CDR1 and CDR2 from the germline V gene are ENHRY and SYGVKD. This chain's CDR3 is CAISDRRASTDTQYF. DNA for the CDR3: TGTGCCATCAGTGACAGGCGAGCTAGCACAGATACGCAGTATTTT.

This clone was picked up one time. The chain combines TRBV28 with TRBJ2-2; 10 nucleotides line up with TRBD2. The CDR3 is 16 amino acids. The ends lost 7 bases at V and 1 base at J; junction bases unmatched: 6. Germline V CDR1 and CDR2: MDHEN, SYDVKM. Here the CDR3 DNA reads TGTGCCAGCAAACAGCGGGAGGGTCTGAACACCGGGGAGCTGTTTTTT. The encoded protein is CASKQREGLNTGELFF.

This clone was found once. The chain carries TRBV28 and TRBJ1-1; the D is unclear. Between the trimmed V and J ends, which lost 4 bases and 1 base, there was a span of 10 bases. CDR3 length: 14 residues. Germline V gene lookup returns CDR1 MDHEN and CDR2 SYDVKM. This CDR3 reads CASSSSGWNTEAFF. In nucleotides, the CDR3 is TGTGCCAGCAGTTCTTCCGGCTGGAACACTGAAGCTTTCTTT. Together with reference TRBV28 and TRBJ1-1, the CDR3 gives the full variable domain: DVKVTQSSRYLVKRTGEKVFLECVQDMDHENMFWYRQDPGLGLRLIYFSYDVKMKEKGDIPEGYSVSREKKERFSLILESASTNQTSMYLCASSSSGWNTEAFFGQGTRLTVV.

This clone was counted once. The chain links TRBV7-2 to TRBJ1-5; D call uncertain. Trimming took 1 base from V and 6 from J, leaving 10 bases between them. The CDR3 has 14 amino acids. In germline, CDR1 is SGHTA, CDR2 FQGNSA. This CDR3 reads CASSLEGKGQPQHF. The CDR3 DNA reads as TGTGCCAGCAGCTTAGAGGGCAAGGGTCAGCCCCAGCATTTT.

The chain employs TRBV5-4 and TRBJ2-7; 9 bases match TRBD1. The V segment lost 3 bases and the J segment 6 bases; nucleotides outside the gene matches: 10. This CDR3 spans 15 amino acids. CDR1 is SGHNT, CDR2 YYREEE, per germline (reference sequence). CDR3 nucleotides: TGTGCCAGCAGCTCCACAGGGGGCGCCTGGGCCGAGCAGTACTTC. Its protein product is CASSSTGGAWAEQYF.

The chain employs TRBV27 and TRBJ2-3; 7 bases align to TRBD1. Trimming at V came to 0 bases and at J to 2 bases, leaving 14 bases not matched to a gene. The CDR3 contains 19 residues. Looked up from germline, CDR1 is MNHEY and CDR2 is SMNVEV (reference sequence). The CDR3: CASSLSKRGERGHTDTQYF. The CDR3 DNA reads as TGTGCCAGCAGTTTATCGAAAAGAGGCGAGAGGGGGCACACAGATACGCAGTATTTT.

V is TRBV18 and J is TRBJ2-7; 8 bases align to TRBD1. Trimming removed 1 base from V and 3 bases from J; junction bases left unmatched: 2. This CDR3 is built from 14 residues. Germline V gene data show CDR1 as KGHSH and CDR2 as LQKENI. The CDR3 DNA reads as TGTGCCAGCTCACCACTAGACAGGGGCTACGAGCAGTACTTC. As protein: CASSPLDRGYEQYF.

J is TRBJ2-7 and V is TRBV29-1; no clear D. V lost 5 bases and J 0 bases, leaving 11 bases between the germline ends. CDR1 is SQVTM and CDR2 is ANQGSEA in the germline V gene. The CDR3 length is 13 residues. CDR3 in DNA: TGCAGCGTTCTTCGCGGAACCTCCTACGAGCAGTACTTC. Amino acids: CSVLRGTSYEQYF.

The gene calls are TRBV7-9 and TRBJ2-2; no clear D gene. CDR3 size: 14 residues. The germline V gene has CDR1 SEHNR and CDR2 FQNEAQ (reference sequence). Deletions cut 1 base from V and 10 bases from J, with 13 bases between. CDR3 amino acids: CASSLDLGSKELFF. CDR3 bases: TGTGCCAGCAGCTTAGATCTTGGCTCCAAGGAGCTGTTTTTT.

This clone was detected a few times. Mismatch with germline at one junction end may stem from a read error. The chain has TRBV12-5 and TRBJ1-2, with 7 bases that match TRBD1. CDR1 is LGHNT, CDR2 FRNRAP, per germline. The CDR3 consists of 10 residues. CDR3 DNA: TGTGCTAGTGGTTTGCCAAGGGACAGCTTC. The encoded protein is CASGLPRDSF.